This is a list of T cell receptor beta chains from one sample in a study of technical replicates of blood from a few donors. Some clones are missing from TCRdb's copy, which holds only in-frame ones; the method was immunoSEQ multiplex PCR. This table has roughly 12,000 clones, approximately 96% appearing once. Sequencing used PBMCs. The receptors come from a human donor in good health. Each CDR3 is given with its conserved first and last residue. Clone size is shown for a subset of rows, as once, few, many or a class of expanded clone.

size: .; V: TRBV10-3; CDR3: CAISERVTGGGQPQHF
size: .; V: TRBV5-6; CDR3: CASSLTSYGTDTQYF
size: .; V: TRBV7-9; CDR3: CASSPEFIQYF
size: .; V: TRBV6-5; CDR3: CASSYFGGGYTF
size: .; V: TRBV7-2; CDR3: CASSVGTSGFSQQYF
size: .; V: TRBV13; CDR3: CASSLSGSSYNEQFF
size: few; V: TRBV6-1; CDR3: CASSDPPSVETQYF
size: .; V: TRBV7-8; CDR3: CASSPNLGTDFTDTQYF
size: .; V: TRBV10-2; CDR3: CASSIQGGGNQPQHF
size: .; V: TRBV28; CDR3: CASSLPLAGYNEQFF
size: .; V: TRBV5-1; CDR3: CASSLTVAGHYEQYF
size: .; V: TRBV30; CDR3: CAWNPGQGGTNEKLFF
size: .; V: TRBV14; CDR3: CASSQVGKGDYGYTF
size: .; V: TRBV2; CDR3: CASGGGGTDTQYF
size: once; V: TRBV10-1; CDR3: CASSGGPAGKETQYF
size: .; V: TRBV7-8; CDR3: CASSWPGLATDTQYF
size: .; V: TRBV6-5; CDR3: CASRLQGSDQPQHF
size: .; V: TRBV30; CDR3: CAWGQVEQYF
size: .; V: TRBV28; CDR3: CASSFMGSGYTF
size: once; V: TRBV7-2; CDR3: CASSPNYNEQFF
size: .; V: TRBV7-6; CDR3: CASSRFSTNEKLFF
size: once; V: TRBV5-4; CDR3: CASSLERQGTQYF
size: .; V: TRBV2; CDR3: CASSGTSASITDTQYF
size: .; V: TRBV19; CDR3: CASNGGRDTEAFF
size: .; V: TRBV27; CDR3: CASSPTPPGTGIPYEQYF
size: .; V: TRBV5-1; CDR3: CASSFPEREDNEQFF
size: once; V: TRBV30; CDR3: CAWSAPGTLPAMPQHF
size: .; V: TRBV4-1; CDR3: CASSQDPPTSGSYNEQFF
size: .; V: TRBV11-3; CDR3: CASSPQGDTQYF
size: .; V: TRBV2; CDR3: CASKGASVYNEQFF
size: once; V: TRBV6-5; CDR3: CASSYSAGREDEQYF
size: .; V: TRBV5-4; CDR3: CASSLGPLGGDGYTF
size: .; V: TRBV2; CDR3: CASSYQETQYF
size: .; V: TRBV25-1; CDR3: CASSFSRRSDEQYF
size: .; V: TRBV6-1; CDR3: CASNVAGAETQYF
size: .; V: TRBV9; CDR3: CASSVAGGNTYEQYF
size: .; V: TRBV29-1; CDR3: CSVGLTGFTEAFF
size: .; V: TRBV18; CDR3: CASSPRGQIQSTEAFF
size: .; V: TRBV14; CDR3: CASSQGQGARTDTQYF
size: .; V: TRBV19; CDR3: CASSPWTGAYEQYF
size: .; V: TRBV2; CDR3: CASRAGQETQYF
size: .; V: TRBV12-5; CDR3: CASGEVQGFVDEQFF
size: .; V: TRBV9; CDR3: CASSSPGGDTQYF
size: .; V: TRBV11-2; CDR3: CASSARGLGANVLTF
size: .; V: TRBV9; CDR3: CASSVAGGVNEQFF
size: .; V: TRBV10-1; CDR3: CASSDLRLAGVETQYF
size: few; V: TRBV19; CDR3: CASSIATGVSYEQYF
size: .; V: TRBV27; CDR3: CASSEDRAEQYF
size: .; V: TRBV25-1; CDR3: CASNIAGAETQYF
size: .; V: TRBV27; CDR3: CASTLPDRERANEKLFF
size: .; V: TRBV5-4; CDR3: CASSPLRTGVGYEQYF
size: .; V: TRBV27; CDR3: CASSPQGYYNEQFF
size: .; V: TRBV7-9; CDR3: CASVKPRTGGELFF
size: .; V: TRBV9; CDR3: CASSVGDYEPRGQFF
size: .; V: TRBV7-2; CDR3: CANNRADSSYNEQFF
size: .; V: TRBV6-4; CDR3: CASSDTSGSTGELFF
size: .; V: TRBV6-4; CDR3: CASSEDSVSGNTIYF
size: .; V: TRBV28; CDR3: CASSGHRGDYTEAFF
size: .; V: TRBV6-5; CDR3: CASTQTGGANYGYTF